This is a list of T cell receptor beta chains from one sample in a study of early T cells in non-severe SARS-CoV-2 infection. In TCRdb, the 5' RACE reads were re-called with MiXCR into one record per CDR3 protein. The sample has some 57,000 distinct CDR3 sequences, 7.5% to 9% seen once. The sample here was whole blood, taken at baseline. Every receptor here comes from an adult who was a healthcare worker with PCR-confirmed SARS-CoV-2 infection or an uninfected control (not recorded which). The CDR3 runs from the conserved cysteine through the conserved F or W. A D gene is named only where the DNA matches it firmly. Clone size is not always given. Where it is, it says once, few, many or a class for expanded clones.

V,D,size,J,CDR3,DNA
TRBV28,.,few,TRBJ2-7,CASRANLYEQYF,TGTGCCAGCCGGGCCAATCTCTACGAGCAGTACTTC
TRBV18,TRBD2,many,TRBJ2-3,CASSRTTSVSTDTQYF,TGTGCCAGCTCACGCACGACTAGCGTTAGCACAGATACGCAGTATTTT
TRBV20-1,.,.,TRBJ1-6,CSAPLTPRGVPLHF,TGCAGTGCTCCGCTTACGCCGAGGGGCGTCCCCCTCCACTTT
TRBV3-1,TRBD1,.,TRBJ2-7,CASSFQGGTHYEQYF,TGTGCCAGCAGCTTCCAAGGGGGCACTCACTACGAGCAGTACTTC
TRBV7-9,TRBD1,few,TRBJ2-2,CASSRQGVNTGELFF,TGTGCCAGCAGCCGACAGGGGGTTAACACCGGGGAGCTGTTTTTT
TRBV6-1,.,.,TRBJ2-5,CASSEEGGETQYF,TGTGCCAGCAGTGAAGAGGGGGGAGAGACCCAGTACTTC
TRBV7-6,.,many,TRBJ2-1,CASSLGRGSSYNEQFF,TGTGCCAGCAGCTTAGGACGGGGAAGCTCCTACAATGAGCAGTTCTTC
TRBV12-3/TRBV12-4,.,few,TRBJ2-3,CASSFPGGKDTQYF,TGTGCCAGCAGTTTTCCGGGCGGGAAGGATACGCAGTATTTT
TRBV3-1,TRBD1,many,TRBJ2-4,CASSQAGGLGNIQYF,TGTGCCAGCAGCCAAGCAGGGGGCCTGGGGAACATTCAGTACTTC
TRBV2,TRBD1,many,TRBJ2-7,CASSRQGVAGYEQYF,TGTGCCAGCAGTAGACAGGGGGTGGCCGGGTACGAGCAGTACTTC